These 2 T cell receptor beta chains were all obtained from the same sample, sequenced in a study of shared clonotypes between healthy human individuals. Here immunoSEQ multiplex PCR was the method, and the copy in TCRdb shows in-frame clones only, minus some. The sample lists approximately 1,500,000 clones, roughly 96% seen once, with approximately 1.2% in the top ten. Material: naive CD4+ T cells sorted from blood. Described subset: CD45RA+ positively selected. Source of these receptors: a man aged 25 to 40 in good health.

The count of this clone is one. The chain has TRBV7-9 and TRBJ2-7, with 10 positions matching TRBD1. After removal of 7 bases from V and 4 bases from J, the junction contained 13 bases not matched to a gene. Germline CDR1 SEHNR, CDR2 FQNEAQ (reference sequence). This CDR3 contains 16 residues. CDR3 amino acids: CASIPVPGQGTYEQYF. CDR3 in DNA: TGTGCCAGCATCCCCGTCCCGGGACAGGGGACTTACGAGCAGTACTTC.

The chain has TRBV6-5 and TRBJ2-2; D call uncertain. The CDR3 is 13 amino acids. V gave up 2 bases and J gave up 7 bases, with 8 bases separating them. From germline, CDR1 is MNHEY and CDR2 SVGAGI. CDR3: CASSYTKLGELFF. The DNA of the CDR3 is TGTGCCAGCAGTTACACAAAACTCGGGGAGCTGTTTTTT.